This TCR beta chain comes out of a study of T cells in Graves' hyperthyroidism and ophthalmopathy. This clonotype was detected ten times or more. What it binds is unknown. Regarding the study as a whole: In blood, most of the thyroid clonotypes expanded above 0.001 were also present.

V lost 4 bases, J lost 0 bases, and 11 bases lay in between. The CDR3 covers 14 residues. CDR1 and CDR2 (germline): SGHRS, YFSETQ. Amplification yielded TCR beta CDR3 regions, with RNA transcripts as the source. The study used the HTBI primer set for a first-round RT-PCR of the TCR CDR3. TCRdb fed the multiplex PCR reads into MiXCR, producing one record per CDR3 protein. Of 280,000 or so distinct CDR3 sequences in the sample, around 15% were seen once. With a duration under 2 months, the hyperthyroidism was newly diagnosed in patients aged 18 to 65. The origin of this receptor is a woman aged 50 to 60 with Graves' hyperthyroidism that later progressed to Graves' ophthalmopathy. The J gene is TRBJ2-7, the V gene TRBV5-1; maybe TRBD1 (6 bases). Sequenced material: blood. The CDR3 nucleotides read TGCGCCAGCAGCGCTGACAGGAGCTCCTACGAGCAGTACTTC. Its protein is CASSADRSSYEQYF.